This is a list of T cell receptor beta chains from one sample in a study of technical replicates of blood from a handful of donors. Assay: immunoSEQ multiplex PCR; the TCRdb copy retains only in-frame clones and omits some. The sample lists about 56,000 clones, 90% to 95% occurring once. The sample taken for sequencing was PBMCs. The receptors derive from a human donor in good health. Some clones in this sample may be carry-over from other donors' samples. Both conserved end residues are part of each CDR3. A D gene is named only where the DNA matches it firmly. Some rows mark clone size as missing; the rest say once, few, many or name a class of expanded clone.

j_gene: TRBJ2-1; abundance: once; v_gene: TRBV18; d_gene: NA; CDR3nt: TGTGCCAGCTCACTAATGAGTAGCTCCTACAATGAGCAGTTCTTC; CDR3aa: CASSLMSSSYNEQFF
j_gene: TRBJ2-3; abundance: NA; v_gene: TRBV7-7; d_gene: TRBD2; CDR3nt: TGTGCCAGCAGCTTCGGGACTAGCAAATCCGATACGCAGTATTTT; CDR3aa: CASSFGTSKSDTQYF
j_gene: TRBJ2-5; abundance: NA; v_gene: TRBV5-1; d_gene: NA; CDR3nt: TGCGCCAGCAGCTTTTCTTTCGAGACCCAGTACTTC; CDR3aa: CASSFSFETQYF
j_gene: TRBJ2-1; abundance: NA; v_gene: TRBV7-9; d_gene: NA; CDR3nt: TGTGCCAGCAGGGAACGGGGGAACCATGAGCAGTTCTTC; CDR3aa: CASRERGNHEQFF
j_gene: TRBJ2-3; abundance: once; v_gene: TRBV7-2; d_gene: NA; CDR3nt: TGTGCCAGCAGCTTAGGGTCGGGGGTGGTGGCAGATACGCAGTATTTT; CDR3aa: CASSLGSGVVADTQYF
j_gene: TRBJ2-7; abundance: NA; v_gene: TRBV7-9; d_gene: NA; CDR3nt: TGTGCCAGCAGCTTAGGGGCTATGAAAGAGCAGTACTTC; CDR3aa: CASSLGAMKEQYF
j_gene: TRBJ1-3; abundance: NA; v_gene: TRBV4-3; d_gene: TRBD1; CDR3nt: TGCGCCAGCAGCCAAGAGCAGGGGGCGAGCTCTGGAAACACCATATATTTT; CDR3aa: CASSQEQGASSGNTIYF
j_gene: TRBJ2-1; abundance: NA; v_gene: TRBV4-2; d_gene: TRBD2; CDR3nt: TGTGCCAGCAGCCAAGATGCGGGAGTCTTTGGTGAGCAGTTCTTC; CDR3aa: CASSQDAGVFGEQFF
j_gene: TRBJ2-1; abundance: NA; v_gene: TRBV6-5; d_gene: NA; CDR3nt: TGTGCCAGCAGTTCTCCTGAGCAGTTCTTC; CDR3aa: CASSSPEQFF
j_gene: TRBJ2-3; abundance: NA; v_gene: TRBV5-1; d_gene: TRBD2; CDR3nt: TGCGCCAGCAGCCAAGGGACTAGCGGGAGTTCAGATACGCAGTATTTT; CDR3aa: CASSQGTSGSSDTQYF
j_gene: TRBJ1-2; abundance: once; v_gene: TRBV5-4; d_gene: TRBD1; CDR3nt: TGTGCCAGCAGCCTGTCTCCGGGACAGGGGGCGGCTAACTATGGCTACACCTTC; CDR3aa: CASSLSPGQGAANYGYTF
j_gene: TRBJ1-3; abundance: once; v_gene: TRBV25-1; d_gene: NA; CDR3nt: TGTGCCAGCAGTGAGGGGGGACGGTTCTCTGGAAACACCATATATTTT; CDR3aa: CASSEGGRFSGNTIYF
j_gene: TRBJ2-2; abundance: NA; v_gene: TRBV5-1; d_gene: NA; CDR3nt: TGCGCCAGCAGCTCCCCCCAGGGCGACACCGGGGAGCTGTTTTTT; CDR3aa: CASSSPQGDTGELFF
j_gene: TRBJ2-1; abundance: NA; v_gene: TRBV5-4; d_gene: TRBD2; CDR3nt: TGTGCCAGCAGTTTAGCGGGGAGCTCCTACAATGAGCAGTTCTTC; CDR3aa: CASSLAGSSYNEQFF
j_gene: TRBJ2-6; abundance: NA; v_gene: TRBV10-3; d_gene: TRBD1; CDR3nt: TGTGCCATCAGCTTAGACAGGGTTGGGGCCAACGTCCTGACTTTC; CDR3aa: CAISLDRVGANVLTF
j_gene: TRBJ2-7; abundance: NA; v_gene: TRBV7-9; d_gene: TRBD1; CDR3nt: TGTGCCAGCAGCCTGGTAAGCCCACAGGGGAGCGAGCAGTACTTC; CDR3aa: CASSLVSPQGSEQYF
j_gene: TRBJ1-1; abundance: NA; v_gene: TRBV18; d_gene: NA; CDR3nt: TGTGCCAGCTCACCAGACCCACTAACGGAAGCTTTCTTT; CDR3aa: CASSPDPLTEAFF